The T cell receptor (beta chain) described here comes from a study of T cells in localized non-small cell lung cancer. Broader study findings: Uninvolved adjacent lung showed the highest T cell clonality, exceeding tumor. Those with higher blood T cell density had longer overall survival.

The CDR3 is 15 residues long. Germline CDR1 is SGDLS and CDR2 is YYNGEE. Deletions cut 3 bases from V and 1 base from J, with 13 bases between. This clone was found a few times. Its specificity is unknown. Clones were read by immunoSEQ multiplex PCR, and TCRdb kept only the in-frame ones, dropping some. This table has over 30,000 clones, over 65% appearing once. Source: peripheral blood, taken before any cancer treatment. The sequence derives from a male donor aged 60 or older with stage II squamous cell lung carcinoma. V and J are TRBV9 and TRBJ1-1; TRBD1 is a possible D gene (6 bases). DNA of the CDR3: TGTGCCAGCAGCGGGGGGGCAGGAACGAACACTGAAGCTTTCTTT. Amino acids: CASSGGAGTNTEAFF.